Listed below are T cell receptor beta chains from one sample, sequenced in a study of cytomegalovirus exposure and HLA in healthy donors. Assay used: immunoSEQ multiplex PCR; TCRdb lists only in-frame clones, some missing. The repertoire includes 87,000 or so clones, around four fifths of them detected once, and about 5% sits in the top ten. Sequencing was carried out using PBMCs. The receptors stem from a middle-aged woman in good health and CMV-seronegative. CDR3s include the opening cysteine and the closing phenylalanine or tryptophan. D genes are given only for firm matches. Clone size is given for some rows only: seen once, a few or many times, or a class if the clone is expanded.

clone_size,d_call,v_call,j_call,cdr3_nt,cdr3_aa
.,.,TRBV11-2,TRBJ2-3,TGTGCCAGCAGCTTAGGTTCCGGGGTTGGCACAGATACGCAGTATTTT,CASSLGSGVGTDTQYF
.,.,TRBV29-1,TRBJ1-2,TGCAGCGTTACCCAGAGGGTGAACTATGGCTACACCTTC,CSVTQRVNYGYTF
.,TRBD1,TRBV18,TRBJ2-7,TGTGCCAGCTCACCCCGGGACAGGGGCTACGAGCAGTACTTC,CASSPRDRGYEQYF
.,TRBD1,TRBV6-6,TRBJ1-2,TGTGCCAGCAAAGCGATCGACAGGGACTATGGCTACACCTTC,CASKAIDRDYGYTF
.,TRBD1,TRBV6-6,TRBJ1-5,TGTGCCAGCAGTCCTCAGGGGGCTCCTGATCAGCCCCAGCATTTT,CASSPQGAPDQPQHF
.,TRBD1,TRBV2,TRBJ1-2,TGTGCCAGCACCTCACAGGGGGCTGAGTTTGGCTACACCTTC,CASTSQGAEFGYTF
.,TRBD1,TRBV7-9,TRBJ1-2,TGTGCCAGCAGCCCTGAGACAGGGGGCGATGGCTACACCTTC,CASSPETGGDGYTF
.,TRBD2,TRBV7-3,TRBJ2-5,TGTGCCAGCAGCTTATCCCCGAGCGGGGGGGTAGAGACCCAGTACTTC,CASSLSPSGGVETQYF
.,TRBD1,TRBV6-6,TRBJ2-7,TGTGCCAGCAGTTACCAGGGACAGGCCCAGCAGTACTTC,CASSYQGQAQQYF
medium-sized,TRBD2,TRBV5-6,TRBJ2-1,TGTGCCAGCAGCTTTCAGCGGGGAAGGTCCTACAATGAGCAGTTCTTC,CASSFQRGRSYNEQFF
.,.,TRBV5-1,TRBJ2-3,TGCGCCAGCAGCTTGTATGGTGGAGCTTCTCTCACAGATACGCAGTATTTT,CASSLYGGASLTDTQYF
.,.,TRBV7-9,TRBJ2-2,TGTGCCAGCGAACAGGGCACCGGGGAGCTGTTTTTT,CASEQGTGELFF
.,TRBD1,TRBV19,TRBJ1-5,TGTGCCAGTAGGGGACAGGAAGGGGATCAGCCCCAGCATTTT,CASRGQEGDQPQHF
.,.,TRBV6-5,TRBJ2-1,TGTGCCACGGGTACGGGAAATGAGCAGTTCTTC,CATGTGNEQFF
.,TRBD1,TRBV19,TRBJ1-6,TGTGCCAGTAGTATAGAGGGCGCAGGGGGAAATTCACCCCTCCACTTT,CASSIEGAGGNSPLHF
.,TRBD1,TRBV5-6,TRBJ1-1,TGTGCCAGCAGGAAACAGGGGAGGGCTTTCTTT,CASRKQGRAFF
.,.,TRBV4-3,TRBJ2-5,TGCGCCAGCAGCGATACTAGCTTACTGGGAGAGACCCAGTACTTC,CASSDTSLLGETQYF
once,.,TRBV27,TRBJ2-1,TGTGCCAGCCGTCAGGGGTACAATGAGCAGTTCTTC,CASRQGYNEQFF
.,TRBD1,TRBV13,TRBJ1-1,TGTGCCAGCAGCCAGGGGGACAGGGACACTGAAGCTTTCTTT,CASSQGDRDTEAFF
.,TRBD1,TRBV6-6,TRBJ1-5,TGTGCCAGCAGTTACTCGGGACAGGGGACTGGTCAGCCCCAGCATTTT,CASSYSGQGTGQPQHF
.,.,TRBV7-9,TRBJ1-2,TGTGCCAGCAGCCTGGAGGAGGGGTTGGCTGGTGGCTACACCTTC,CASSLEEGLAGGYTF
.,.,TRBV6-5,TRBJ1-3,TGTGCCAGCAGCCGATCACAGGGAAACACCATATATTTT,CASSRSQGNTIYF
.,.,TRBV29-1,TRBJ2-1,TGCAGCGTACTAACAGGGTCCTACAATGAGCAGTTCTTC,CSVLTGSYNEQFF
.,TRBD2,TRBV5-1,TRBJ2-1,TGCGCCAGCACTCCGGACGGCGGGGGGGCCTCCTACAATGAGCAGTTCTTC,CASTPDGGGASYNEQFF
.,.,TRBV6-5,TRBJ1-1,TGTGCCAGCAGTTACCGGGGGGGGAACACTGAAGCTTTCTTT,CASSYRGGNTEAFF
.,.,TRBV9,TRBJ1-5,TGTGCCAGCAGCGTAACAGGGATTGGGCAGCCCCAGCATTTT,CASSVTGIGQPQHF
few,.,TRBV6-5,TRBJ1-3,TGTGCCAGCAGTTACACTCGACAGGCGGGAAACACCATATATTTT,CASSYTRQAGNTIYF
few,.,TRBV29-1,TRBJ1-2,TGCAGCGTTGTGGGCAGCAGCTATGGCTACACCTTC,CSVVGSSYGYTF
.,TRBD1,TRBV11-1,TRBJ2-5,TGTGCCAGCAGCCTCGGGGACAGGGGGCGAGAGACCCAGTACTTC,CASSLGDRGRETQYF
few,TRBD1,TRBV4-1,TRBJ1-4,TGCGCCAGCAGCCAGGGCAGGGGGCTTTATGAAAAACTGTTTTTT,CASSQGRGLYEKLFF
.,.,TRBV28,TRBJ2-7,TGTGCCAGCAGTTTGTCCAGGCGCTCCTACGAGCAGTACTTC,CASSLSRRSYEQYF
once,TRBD2,TRBV18,TRBJ2-7,TGTGCCAGCTCACCTACTAGCGGGAGACCCTACGAGCAGTACTTC,CASSPTSGRPYEQYF
.,.,TRBV25-1,TRBJ1-1,TGTACCAGCAGCGAGAGGCGAGGGTTGCCTGAAGCTTTCTTT,CTSSERRGLPEAFF
.,TRBD1,TRBV5-6,TRBJ1-2,TGTGCCAGCAGCTATGGACAGGGTTGGGTCACCTTC,CASSYGQGWVTF
few,.,TRBV2,TRBJ2-7,TGTGCCAGCAACAGGGACCTGGCTAGATACGAGCAGTACTTC,CASNRDLARYEQYF
.,TRBD2,TRBV11-3,TRBJ2-3,TGTGCCAGCAGCTACCGGACTAGCGGGGGGGCAGATACGCAGTATTTT,CASSYRTSGGADTQYF
once,.,TRBV9,TRBJ1-6,TGTGCCAGCAGCCCCCGGGGGAATTCACCCCTCCACTTT,CASSPRGNSPLHF
.,.,TRBV5-8,TRBJ2-7,TGTGCCAGCAGCTGGGACATCTACGAGCAGTACTTC,CASSWDIYEQYF
once,TRBD2,TRBV6-1,TRBJ2-7,TGTGCCAGCATCCCCGGCGGGGGGTTCCACGAGCAGTACTTC,CASIPGGGFHEQYF
.,TRBD1,TRBV7-7,TRBJ1-1,TGTGCTAGCAGCTTAATGAAAGGGGGCTTCCCGAACACTGAAGCTTTCTTT,CASSLMKGGFPNTEAFF
.,.,TRBV5-1,TRBJ1-2,TGCGCCAGCAGCTTGGACTTTTATGGCTACACCTTC,CASSLDFYGYTF
once,.,TRBV11-2,TRBJ1-1,TGTGCCAGCAGCTTAGTAGAGGGTATGAACACTGAAGCTTTCTTT,CASSLVEGMNTEAFF
.,TRBD2,TRBV30,TRBJ2-3,TGTGCCTGGAGTGTAACCCTAGCGGGGATGGGTACGCAGTATTTT,CAWSVTLAGMGTQYF
.,.,TRBV2,TRBJ2-5,TGTGCCAGCAGTCCTAATACCGCCCCAGAGACCCAGTACTTC,CASSPNTAPETQYF
.,TRBD1,TRBV13,TRBJ1-4,TGTGCCAGCAGCACTCGACTACAGGGGGGGGGTGAAAAACTGTTTTTT,CASSTRLQGGGEKLFF
once,.,TRBV7-2,TRBJ2-3,TGTGCCAGCAGCTTTTCCCGATCCCTACGCACAGATACGCAGTATTTT,CASSFSRSLRTDTQYF
.,.,TRBV7-8,TRBJ1-1,TGTGCCAGCAGCCAGCAGGCAGCTCGCACTGAAGCTTTCTTT,CASSQQAARTEAFF
.,TRBD2,TRBV5-4,TRBJ2-7,TGTGCCAGCAGCTTGAAAGATAGCGGGGGGCCCTCCCCCTACGAGCAGTACTTC,CASSLKDSGGPSPYEQYF